What follows describes a single T cell receptor beta chain. This clonotype is medium-sized (0.01 to 0.1%) in terms of sample share. Its binding antigen is unknown. Within one base of it there is no much larger clone, and no base qualities were kept. The library was obtained by PCR. The reads were generated on a NextSeq 500. Bulk TCR libraries were made following a previously described method, with the TCR primers given in Table S5. Total RNA was purified with the Qiagen AllPrep DNA/RNA kit. Before analysis, reads from multiple sequencing runs of one library were combined. The source study handled its data this way. Reads were retained only if the reads had an exact TCR constant sequence, and the retained reads were trimmed to 150 nt and grouped according to their 12-nt molecular barcodes. Reads within each barcode group were sub-clustered using a 15% Levenshtein threshold, and quality-weighted consensus sequences were constructed for each RNA molecule. Non-functional sequences were excluded, and lower-count sequences lying one edit away from another sequence were also excluded. Based on fitting two negative binomial distributions, any barcode sub-cluster with under 20% of the maximum read count was discarded. The public reads were reprocessed in TCRdb via fastp at Q25 and MiXCR, keeping in-frame beta chains. Every entry covers one CDR3 protein and lists the most common genes and DNA from its rows. The V and J calls and clone size come from TCRdb's table, not from the authors' own analysis. The sample table contains roughly 55,000 distinct CDR3 sequences; only one count was recorded for around 33% of them. The top ten clonotypes cover about 4.1% of the sample.

The sample belongs to a study of molecular identifiers for immune sequencing clone quantification (dated by TCRdb to 2017 to 2018). At the level of the whole study: For a replicate experiment, RNA from roughly 18,000 or 92,000 naive CD8 T cells was divided into five aliquots, and four of the five aliquots were sequenced. This methods study benchmarked molecular-identifier clustering-based TCR repertoire sequencing (MIDCIRS) and TCR RNA copy counting, using CD8 T cells to do so.

The study at large found these results: In CMV-specific effector cells, clones with more than 20 RNA copies contained over 98% of molecules, whereas in naive cells such clones contained under 1% of molecules. Highly expanded clone sizes could be underestimated if identical TCR molecules share a barcode. Modeling estimated around 3 recovered TCR RNA copies per cell, compared with about 10 by digital PCR, which implies about 30% capture efficiency. Spiked-in Jurkat TCR RNA equivalent to a single cell was reported to be detectable even among approximately 900,000 naive CD8 T cells. When barcode sub-clustering was omitted, TCR diversity was inflated by chimeric consensus sequences, with chimeras reaching as high as 47%. The naive libraries included spiked-in Jurkat TCR RNA (approximately 11 copies' worth), and this RNA is not part of the donor repertoire.

From cysteine to phenylalanine, the CDR3 is 16 amino acids long. Only the CDR3 portion is preserved as DNA: 48 bases, with reading frame beginning at the first base. The CDR1 and CDR2 encoded by the germline V gene are SGHRS and YFSETQ. Unmatched junction bases come to 3, with V trimmed by 1 base and J by 2 bases. Libraries of naive CD8 T cells were built from approximately 20,000 to 1,000,000 sorted cells, with 10%, 30% or 50% of the purified RNA used. Naive CD8 T cells were FACS-sorted as CD8+CD4-CCR7+CD45RA+ on a BD FACSAria II into RLT Plus buffer. Under 11 TCR copies' worth of Jurkat RNA were spiked into about 19,000-1,100,000 naive CD8 T cell samples to test detection sensitivity. Enrichment of CD8 T cells was done with RosetteSep CD8+ T Cell Enrichment Cocktail plus Ficoll-Paque, and ACK red cell lysis came afterward.

The clonotype was recovered from a human donor in good health. Some libraries in this study had Jurkat cell RNA spiked in. Here the chain combines TRBV5-1 and TRBJ2-3, with TRBD2 matching 11 junction bases. The sequencing input was naive CD8+ T cells from blood, with Jurkat cell RNA spiked in. Taken with the paper, the label for cell subset or site translates to: FACS-sorted CD8+CD4-CCR7+CD45RA+ naive T cells. The CDR3 region: CASSLSSGRPTDTQYF. The DNA sequence follows: TGCGCCAGCAGCTTGTCTAGCGGGAGGCCCACAGATACGCAGTATTTT.